The 14 T cell receptor beta chains reported below all come from one sample, sequenced in a study of beta chain features in type 1 diabetes. The whole isolated RNA underwent reverse transcription, so sequencing captured expressed TCRB transcripts. Sequencing was performed with immunoSEQ multiplex PCR; in TCRdb, only in-frame clones are kept and a portion is missing. The sample consists of 300,000 to 350,000 clones, approximately 8.2% of them appearing once. Sequences were obtained from central memory CD4+ T cells from blood. Receptor source: a woman aged 18-35 years in good health.

The chain employs TRBV18 and TRBJ1-1; unclear D gene. This CDR3 is built from 13 residues. Trimming left V 1 base short and J 3 bases short, with 6 bases between. Germline V gene lookup returns CDR1 KGHSH and CDR2 LQKENI. CDR3: CASSPLGDTEAFF. Here the CDR3 DNA reads TGTGCCAGCTCACCACTTGGGGACACTGAAGCTTTCTTT.

In its sample, this clone was seen many times. CDR3 sequence: CASSPRDEQFF. Written as DNA, the CDR3 is TGTGCCAGCAGTCCTCGGGATGAGCAGTTCTTC. The chain couples TRBV6-6 to TRBJ2-1; D remains unclear. The CDR3 is made up of 11 amino acids. V dropped 5 bases and J dropped 8 bases, with 7 bases sitting between them. Germline V gene lookup returns CDR1 MNHNY and CDR2 SVGAGI (reference sequence).

This clone was picked up a small number of times. For the CDR3, the DNA is TGTGCCAGCAGTGAAGGCGGTGAAGCTTTCTTT. Its translation: CASSEGGEAFF. The chain carries TRBV2 and TRBJ1-1; D call uncertain. V was shortened by 1 base and J by 7 bases, with 4 bases between the two germline ends. The CDR3 consists of 11 residues. Germline lookup yields CDR1 SNHLY and CDR2 FYNNEI.

This clone was recorded a few times. V is TRBV28 and J is TRBJ2-7; the D gene could be TRBD1 or TRBD2 (6 bases each). CDR3 size: 13 residues. The germline CDR1 and CDR2 sequences are MDHEN and SYDVKM. Trimming took off 11 bases at V and 6 bases at J, with 20 bases between the two ends. CDR3: CAGGRQDRGEQYF. The CDR3 region has the DNA TGTGCCGGGGGGAGACAGGACCGTGGCGAGCAGTACTTC.

This chain connects TRBV5-1 to TRBJ2-5, with a tentative D call TRBD2 (6 bases). Germline assignment: CDR1 SGHRS and CDR2 YFSETQ. Trimming removed 0 bases at V and 4 bases at J, with 13 bases between. The CDR3 sequence is 15 residues long. The CDR3, as DNA: TGCGCCAGCAGCTTGGGGTCGGGAGCCCCAGAGACCCAGTACTTC. The encoded protein is CASSLGSGAPETQYF.

The chain couples TRBV5-6 to TRBJ2-3; D remains ambiguous. Germline V gene lookup returns CDR1 SGHDT and CDR2 YYEEEE. With 0 bases removed from V and 3 bases from J, the gap between germline ends came to 2 bases. The CDR3 totals 12 residues. CDR3 residues: CASSLETDTQYF. CDR3 sequence (DNA): TGTGCCAGCAGCTTGGAGACAGATACGCAGTATTTT.

This clone was counted at least ten times. V usage is TRBV9 and J usage is TRBJ2-5, with 8 positions matching TRBD1. Trimming cost V 3 bases and J 9 bases; bases outside gene matches: 10. The CDR3 sequence is 14 residues long. Germline lookup yields CDR1 SGDLS and CDR2 YYNGEE. The CDR3 DNA is TGTGCCAGCAGCGGAGGGACAGGCCCGAGGGCCCAGTACTTC. This sequence encodes CASSGGTGPRAQYF.

The rearrangement links TRBV11-2 to TRBJ2-1; D unresolved. The germline gives CDR1 SGHAT, CDR2 FQNNGV. V lost 0 bases, J lost 7 bases, and 7 bases lay in between. The CDR3 extends over 13 amino acids. Here the CDR3 reads CASSLDRYNEQFF. The CDR3 region has the DNA TGTGCCAGCAGCTTAGATCGGTATAATGAGCAGTTCTTC.

The chain is built from TRBV28 and TRBJ1-5; tentative D call: TRBD1 (6 bases). CDR1 MDHEN and CDR2 SYDVKM come from the germline V gene. The CDR3 runs to 15 residues. V lost 7 bases to trimming and J lost 4 bases, with 17 bases between them. The CDR3 nucleotides read TGTGCCAGCATCCCGTTAGGGGGGGGGAATCAGCCCCAGCATTTT. Its protein product is CASIPLGGGNQPQHF.

This clone was counted between two and nine times. This rearrangement joins TRBV2 to TRBJ2-2, with TRBD2 matching 10 bases. Germline CDR1 SNHLY, CDR2 FYNNEI. The CDR3 is 15 amino acids. V shed 8 bases and J 5 bases; nucleotides not matched to a gene: 8. CDR3 protein: CASGVAGGGTGELFF. The DNA of the CDR3 is TGTGCCAGCGGAGTAGCGGGAGGAGGAACCGGGGAGCTGTTTTTT.

The V call is TRBV7-9, the J call TRBJ2-1; D uncertain. This CDR3 contains 15 residues. Trimming removed 3 bases from V and 7 bases from J, with 16 bases in between. The germline V gene encodes CDR1 SEHNR and CDR2 FQNEAQ (reference sequence). This CDR3 reads CASSLLGTTRNEQFF. CDR3 bases: TGTGCCAGCAGCTTGCTCGGTACAACACGGAATGAGCAGTTCTTC. The variable domain in full, completed from reference TRBV7-9 and TRBJ2-1, reads DTGVSQNPRHKITKRGQNVTFRCDPISEHNRLYWYRQTLGQGPEFLTYFQNEAQLEKSRLLSDRFSAERPKGSFSTLEIQRTEQGDSAMYLCASSLLGTTRNEQFFGPGTRLTVL.

The chain has TRBV9 and TRBJ2-2; 7 bases fit TRBD2. Germline assignment: CDR1 SGDLS and CDR2 YYNGEE. V gave up 3 bases and J gave up 7 bases; unmatched junction bases: 6. The CDR3 length is 14 residues. Written as DNA, the CDR3 is TGTGCCAGCAGCGGCGGGACTAATAACGGGGAGCTGTTTTTT. Amino acid sequence: CASSGGTNNGELFF.

This clone appeared a few times. The sample carries other DNA sequences with the same CDR3. The V call is TRBV19, the J call TRBJ2-3; D is unresolved. The CDR3 loop spans 12 amino acids. With 6 bases removed from V and 2 bases from J, the gap between germline ends came to 6 bases. The germline CDR1 and CDR2 sequences are LNHDA and SQIVND (reference sequence). DNA for the CDR3: TGTGCCAGTAGCCTTGACACAGATACGCAGTATTTT. This encodes CASSLDTDTQYF.

V gene TRBV9 combines with J gene TRBJ2-4; possibly TRBD1 for D (6 bases). The V gene's germline CDR1 is SGDLS and CDR2 YYNGEE. The CDR3 runs to 13 residues. Trimming cost V 2 bases and J 7 bases, with 10 bases left between them. The DNA of the CDR3 is TGTGCCAGCAGCGTCGGAACAGGGAACATTCAGTACTTC. This gives the protein CASSVGTGNIQYF.